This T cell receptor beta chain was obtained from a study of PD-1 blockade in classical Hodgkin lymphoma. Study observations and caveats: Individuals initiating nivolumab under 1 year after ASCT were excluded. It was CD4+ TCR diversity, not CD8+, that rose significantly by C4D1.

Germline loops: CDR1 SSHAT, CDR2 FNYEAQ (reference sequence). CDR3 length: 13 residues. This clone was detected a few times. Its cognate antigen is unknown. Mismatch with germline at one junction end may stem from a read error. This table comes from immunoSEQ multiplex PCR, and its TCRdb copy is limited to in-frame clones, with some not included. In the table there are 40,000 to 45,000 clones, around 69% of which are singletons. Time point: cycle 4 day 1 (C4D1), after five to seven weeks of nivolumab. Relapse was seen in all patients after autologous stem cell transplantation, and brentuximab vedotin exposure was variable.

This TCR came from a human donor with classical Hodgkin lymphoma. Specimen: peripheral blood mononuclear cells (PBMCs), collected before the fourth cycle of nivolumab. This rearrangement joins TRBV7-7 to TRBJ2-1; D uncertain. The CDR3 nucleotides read TGTGCTAGCAGCTTAACACCGAACAATGAGCAGTTCTTC. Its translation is CASSLTPNNEQFF.